Following are 28 T cell receptor beta chains from one sample sequenced in a study of T-cell reconstitution after alpha-beta-depleted transplantation in children. Unique molecular identifiers were incorporated into the prepared TCRbeta library. MiXCR was run by TCRdb on the PCR reads, yielding one entry per CDR3 protein. This table holds about 200,000 distinct CDR3 sequences, 5.5% to 7% found once. The source was PBMCs, collected before TCRalphabeta/CD19-depleted stem cell transplant. Receptor source: a girl under three years old with combined immunodeficiency, due to receive a stem cell transplant.

This clonotype was seen a few times. The V gene is TRBV14, the J gene TRBJ1-2; D is unclear. V was pared by 3 bases and J by 8 bases, with 10 bases between. This CDR3 is built from 12 residues. The germline CDR1 and CDR2 sequences are SGHDN and FVKESK. In DNA, the CDR3 is TGTGCCAGCAGCCAGAGGGCCGGCGGCTACACCTTC. It is translated as CASSQRAGGYTF.

The V gene is TRBV27, the J gene TRBJ2-7; 8 bases match TRBD2. CDR1 MNHEY and CDR2 SMNVEV come from the germline V gene (reference sequence). The CDR3 loop spans 15 amino acids. With V trimmed by 2 bases and J by 0 bases, 3 bases remained unmatched. The CDR3 coding sequence is TGTGCCAGCAGTTTACTAGCGGGCAACTCCTACGAGCAGTACTTC. It specifies CASSLLAGNSYEQYF.

This clonotype was counted at least ten times. V gene TRBV6-5 combines with J gene TRBJ1-2; no definite D call. Trimming took 6 bases from V and 1 from J, leaving 6 bases between them. This CDR3 is built from 12 residues. Germline CDR1 is MNHEY and CDR2 is SVGAGI. This CDR3 is CASRTSNYGYTF. CDR3 in DNA: TGTGCCAGCAGAACAAGTAACTATGGCTACACCTTC.

This clonotype was detected many times. V and J are TRBV12-3 or TRBV12-4 and TRBJ2-1; D gene unclear. The CDR3 runs 15 residues. V was shortened by 7 bases and J by 7 bases, with 20 bases between the two germline ends. The CDR3 DNA reads TGTGCCAGCACCTCGGCCGCCGGGTCAATGAATGAGCAGTTCTTC. Residues: CASTSAAGSMNEQFF.

This clonotype was detected ten times or more. The chain couples TRBV20-1 to TRBJ2-3; no definite D call. V dropped 6 bases and J dropped 2 bases, with 9 bases sitting between them. CDR1 DFQATT and CDR2 SNEGSKA come from the germline V gene (reference sequence). CDR3 length: 12 amino acids. In DNA form, the CDR3 reads TGCAGTGCCCCCGGGTCCACAGATACGCAGTATTTT. Residues: CSAPGSTDTQYF.

This clonotype has a handful of counts. The chain employs TRBV7-2 and TRBJ2-5; D call uncertain. The V gene's germline CDR1 is SGHTA and CDR2 FQGNSA. Trimming removed 1 base at V and 7 bases at J, with 7 bases between. This CDR3 is 12 amino acids long. CDR3 bases: TGTGCCAGCAGCTTAGGAGATGCGACCCAGTACTTC. Translation gives CASSLGDATQYF.

This clonotype was found many times. V is TRBV29-1 and J is TRBJ2-2; D could derive from TRBD1 or TRBD2 (5 bases each). The germline V gene has CDR1 SQVTM and CDR2 ANQGSEA. V gave up 4 bases and J gave up 8 bases, with 11 bases separating them. CDR3 size: 12 residues. Written as DNA, the CDR3 is TGCAGCGTTGTGGGGGAAGGAGGGGAGCTGTTTTTT. Protein sequence: CSVVGEGGELFF.

Ten or more counts support this clonotype. This chain joins TRBV5-6 and TRBJ2-3; D perhaps matches TRBD2 (6 bases). The germline V and J ends were trimmed by 2 bases and 1 base, with 14 bases remaining between them. From germline, CDR1 is SGHDT and CDR2 YYEEEE. CDR3 length: 16 residues. CDR3 nucleotides: TGTGCCAGCAGCTTCGGCGGGGTGATAGGCACAGATACGCAGTATTTT. This codes for CASSFGGVIGTDTQYF.

This clonotype was seen many times. The J gene is TRBJ2-5, the V gene TRBV20-1; tentative D call: TRBD2 (7 bases). Germline assignment: CDR1 DFQATT and CDR2 SNEGSKA (reference sequence). V shed 3 bases and J shed 1 base, with 12 bases lying between them. This CDR3 contains 14 residues. The CDR3 nucleotides are TGCAGTGCTAGCGGGGGAGGGGGCCAAGAGACCCAGTACTTC. Amino acids: CSASGGGGQETQYF.

This clonotype was seen at least ten times. V and J are TRBV9 and TRBJ2-5; 13 nucleotides line up with TRBD2. Germline CDR1 SGDLS, CDR2 YYNGEE. This CDR3 has 17 amino acids. Trimming at V came to 5 bases and at J to 2 bases, leaving 9 bases not matched to a gene. The chain's CDR3 is CASSPGLAGDIQETQYF. The DNA of the CDR3 is TGTGCCAGCAGTCCCGGACTAGCGGGGGATATACAAGAGACCCAGTACTTC. Using reference TRBV9 and TRBJ2-5 for the parts outside the CDR3, the full variable domain is DSGVTQTPKHLITATGQRVTLRCSPRSGDLSVYWYQQSLDQGLQFLIQYYNGEERAKGNILERFSAQQFPDLHSELNLSSLELGDSALYFCASSPGLAGDIQETQYFGPGTRLLVL.

The table lists this clonotype with many counts. J is TRBJ2-1 and V is TRBV30; 11 nucleotides agree with TRBD2. This CDR3 spans 15 amino acids. The V gene's germline CDR1 is GTSNPN and CDR2 SVGIG (reference sequence). Trimming took 2 bases from V and 5 from J; bases not matched to a gene: 5. The DNA of the CDR3 is TGTGCCTGGAGTCTTACTAGCGGGGGCCACAATGAGCAGTTCTTC. Its translation: CAWSLTSGGHNEQFF. Full variable domain (rest looked up from reference TRBV30 and TRBJ2-1): SQTIHQWPATLVQPVGSPLSLECTVEGTSNPNLYWYRQAAGRGLQLLFYSVGIGQISSEVPQNLSASRPQDRQFILSSKKLLLSDSGFYLCAWSLTSGGHNEQFFGPGTRLTVL.

This clonotype was observed many times. V is TRBV10-3 and J is TRBJ2-2, with 16 bases aligning to TRBD2. The CDR3 is 15 residues long. V shed 10 bases, J shed 4 bases, and the junction held 3 bases outside the gene matches. Germline lookup yields CDR1 ENHRY and CDR2 SYGVKD. This chain's CDR3 is CASGTSGRATGELFF. The CDR3 DNA reads as TGTGCCAGCGGGACTAGCGGGAGGGCCACCGGGGAGCTGTTTTTT.

This clonotype was found many times. The rearrangement links TRBV4-2 to TRBJ2-5, with 9 bases aligning to TRBD2. The CDR3 covers 20 residues. V lost 1 base, J lost 5 bases, and 20 bases stayed unmatched. CDR1 is LGHNA, CDR2 YNFKEQ, per germline. This CDR3 reads CASSQVFGLAGTRGGETQYF. The CDR3, as DNA: TGTGCCAGCAGCCAAGTGTTCGGGCTAGCGGGGACGAGGGGAGGGGAGACCCAGTACTTC.

Ten or more counts support this clonotype. The chain combines TRBV6-1 with TRBJ2-7; 10 bases agree with TRBD2. Trimming removed 5 bases from V and 8 bases from J; junction bases left unmatched: 12. This CDR3 has 15 residues. The germline V gene has CDR1 MNHNS and CDR2 SASEGT. The CDR3 DNA follows: TGTGCCAGCAGTCCTTCTACCGGGACTAGCGCACAGCAGTACTTC. It specifies CASSPSTGTSAQQYF.

This clonotype was counted at least ten times. This chain connects TRBV6-5 to TRBJ2-5; D is possibly TRBD1 (5 bases). Between the trimmed V and J ends, which lost 2 bases and 2 bases, there was a span of 9 bases. This CDR3 region has 14 residues. Germline CDR1 reads MNHEY; CDR2 reads SVGAGI. The CDR3 region is CASSYERGQETQYF. DNA of the CDR3: TGTGCCAGCAGTTACGAAAGGGGACAAGAGACCCAGTACTTC.

This clonotype was observed many times. The chain uses TRBV20-1 and TRBJ1-3; D call uncertain. The CDR3 covers 12 residues. Germline V lookup: CDR1 DFQATT, CDR2 SNEGSKA (reference sequence). V shed 0 bases and J shed 2 bases, with 2 bases lying between them. CDR3 nucleotide sequence: TGCAGTGCTAGAGAGGCTGGAAACACCATATATTTT. Protein: CSAREAGNTIYF.

This clonotype was detected many times. This chain joins TRBV7-9 and TRBJ2-1, with a tentative D call TRBD2 (6 bases). CDR3 length equals 17 residues. Trimming stripped 2 bases from V and 4 bases from J, with 18 bases between. Germline lookup yields CDR1 SEHNR and CDR2 FQNEAQ (reference sequence). The CDR3 protein is CASSLRLGTSRYNEQFF. Here the CDR3 DNA reads TGTGCCAGCAGCTTAAGGTTGGGAACTAGCCGTTACAATGAGCAGTTCTTC.

This clonotype was seen at least ten times. The chain is built from TRBV21-1 and TRBJ1-1; TRBD1, as called in the table, went unchecked against the DNA. TRBV21-1 is listed as a pseudogene. The CDR3 contains 17 residues. Written as DNA, the CDR3 is TGTGCCAGCAGCAAATCCAAATTCCGGGGATTTGAGAGTGAAGCTTTCTTT. It is translated as CASSKSKFRGFESEAFF.

This clonotype turned up a few times. The chain combines TRBV4-1 with TRBJ2-4; 8 bases are shared with TRBD2. In germline, CDR1 is MGHRA, CDR2 YSYEKL. This CDR3 is 16 amino acids long. The V and J ends lost 5 bases and 1 base, in that order; junction bases with no gene match: 7. The DNA for the CDR3 is TGCGCCAGCAGCGTTATCGGGAGGGGGGCCAAAAACATTCAGTACTTC. Its translation: CASSVIGRGAKNIQYF.

At least ten counts were recorded for this clonotype. The CDR3 DNA sequence: TGTGCCAGCAGTTCTAAGCCGACAGGTGTGAACACTGAAGCTTTCTTT. As protein: CASSSKPTGVNTEAFF. The chain employs TRBV27 and TRBJ1-1, with D possibly TRBD1 on 6 matching bases. Germline V CDR1 and CDR2: MNHEY, SMNVEV (reference sequence). The V end lost 4 bases, the J end lost 0 bases, and 15 bases lay between the germline ends. The CDR3 sequence is 16 residues long.

This clonotype was counted at least ten times. The chain recombines TRBV14 with TRBJ2-3; weak D call: TRBD2 (5 bases). V was shortened by 0 bases and J by 6 bases, with 7 bases between the two germline ends. There are 13 residues in the CDR3. Per the germline V gene, CDR1 is SGHDN and CDR2 is FVKESK. The CDR3 here is CASSQDWEDTQYF. Written as DNA, the CDR3 is TGTGCCAGCAGCCAAGACTGGGAGGATACGCAGTATTTT.

This clonotype was seen many times. The rearrangement joins TRBV7-2 to TRBJ2-1; D unresolved. This CDR3 is built from 16 residues. Germline assignment: CDR1 SGHTA and CDR2 FQGNSA. V lost 5 bases to trimming and J lost 8 bases, with 22 bases between them. CDR3 in DNA: TGTGCCAGCAGCCCCCAGATACTCACCGCGTTGGATGAGCAGTTCTTC. Translating gives CASSPQILTALDEQFF.

Ten or more counts support this clonotype. This chain links TRBV3-1 with TRBJ2-7, with a tentative D call TRBD2 (7 bases). This CDR3 region has 14 residues. Germline CDR1 reads LGHDT; CDR2 reads YNNKEL (reference sequence). Between the trimmed V and J ends, which lost 3 bases and 3 bases, there was a span of 12 bases. The CDR3, as DNA: TGTGCCAGCAGCCACCCGGGGGGCGGCTACGAGCAGTACTTC. Protein: CASSHPGGGYEQYF.

Details on this clonotype: A clone one base away is much larger, so this may be a read error. In this CDR3 the conserved last residue, phenylalanine or tryptophan, is missing, so a read error is likely. The chain uses TRBV6-5 and TRBJ1-2; D gene unclear. The germline CDR1 and CDR2 sequences are MNHEY and SVGAGI. V lost 2 bases and J lost 4, with 14 bases in between. CDR3 size: 15 residues. The chain's CDR3 is CASSYRQLLFYGYTS. The CDR3 DNA follows: TGTGCCAGCAGTTACCGACAACTCCTATTCTATGGCTACACCTCC.

A note on this clonotype: This could be a read error, since a much larger clone is one nucleotide away. The genes are TRBV7-9 and TRBJ2-1; D is possibly TRBD1 or TRBD2 (5 bases each). This CDR3 contains 15 residues. V gave up 5 bases and J gave up 8 bases, with 19 bases separating them. The germline gives CDR1 SEHNR, CDR2 FQNEAQ (reference sequence). The CDR3 loop is CASSPSRDVLDEQFF. In DNA form, the CDR3 reads TGTGCCAGCAGCCCCTCCCGGGACGTTTTGGATGAGCAGTTCTTC. The full variable domain, with the rest looked up from reference TRBV7-9 and TRBJ2-1, is DTGVSQNPRHKITKRGQNVTFRCDPISEHNRLYWYRQTLGQGPEFLTYFQNEAQLEKSRLLSDRFSAERPKGSFSTLEIQRTEQGDSAMYLCASSPSRDVLDEQFFGPGTRLTVL.

This clonotype was observed many times. This chain joins TRBV7-9 and TRBJ2-1; D ambiguous. Germline CDR1 is SEHNR and CDR2 is FQNEAQ (reference sequence). Trimming cost V 2 bases and J 5 bases, with 22 bases left between them. CDR3 length: 18 residues. DNA for the CDR3: TGTGCCAGCAGCTTAATAACTATACGGCACAAAAGGGACAATGAGCAGTTCTTC. This sequence encodes CASSLITIRHKRDNEQFF.

This clonotype was seen many times. The chain is built from TRBV4-3 and TRBJ2-1; D uncertain. Trimming left V 0 bases short and J 0 bases short, with 15 bases between. The CDR3 length is 18 residues. Germline-derived CDR1 and CDR2 are LGHNA and YSLEER. The CDR3 reads CASSQDSIRLGSYNEQFF. As DNA, the CDR3 is TGCGCCAGCAGCCAAGATTCTATCAGGCTGGGCTCCTACAATGAGCAGTTCTTC.

This clonotype appeared many times. Here the CDR3 DNA reads TGTGCCAGCAGTTTACTGGGACGCGACGAGCAGTACTTC. Translating gives CASSLLGRDEQYF. The chain employs TRBV27 and TRBJ2-7; tentatively, D is TRBD1 or TRBD2 (5 bases each). Germline V gives CDR1 MNHEY, CDR2 SMNVEV (reference sequence). Trimming took off 2 bases at V and 5 bases at J, with 10 bases between the two ends. The CDR3 has 13 amino acids.